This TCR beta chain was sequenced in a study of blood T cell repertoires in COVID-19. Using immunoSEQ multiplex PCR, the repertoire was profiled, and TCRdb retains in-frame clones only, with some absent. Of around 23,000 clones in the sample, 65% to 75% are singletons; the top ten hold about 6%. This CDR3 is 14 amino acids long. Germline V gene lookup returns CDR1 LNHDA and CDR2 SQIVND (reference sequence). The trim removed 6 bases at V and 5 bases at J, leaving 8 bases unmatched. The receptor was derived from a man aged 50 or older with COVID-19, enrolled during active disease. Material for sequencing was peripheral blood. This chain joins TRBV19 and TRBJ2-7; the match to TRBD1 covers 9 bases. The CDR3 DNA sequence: TGTGCCAGTAGAGTCCGGGACAGGGAAGACGAGCAGTACTTC. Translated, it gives CASRVRDREDEQYF.